The clone carrying this TCR beta chain has a handful of counts. Treg sorting used a CD4+CD25+CD127-/low gate. TCRdb called the 5' RACE reads again in MiXCR, with one record for every CDR3 protein. This sample yields about 42,000 distinct CDR3 sequences, of which about 20% are seen a single time; 4% belongs to the top ten. The origin of this receptor is a female donor with breast cancer. The sample taken for sequencing was Tregs sorted from blood.

This chain's CDR3 is CASSVEPDPNTGELFF. CDR3 sequence (DNA): TGTGCCAGCAGCGTAGAACCAGACCCGAACACCGGGGAGCTGTTTTTT. V gene TRBV9 combines with J gene TRBJ2-2; no definite D call. Germline CDR1 SGDLS, CDR2 YYNGEE. The length of the CDR3 is 16 residues. The V gene lost 0 bases and the J gene lost 0 bases, with 9 bases spanning the gap.